This is a list of T cell receptor beta chains from one sample in a study of blood T cell repertoires in COVID-19. TCRdb's table, derived via immunoSEQ multiplex PCR, lists solely in-frame clones and lacks some. This sample has about 45,000 clones, with 90% to 95% found just once. Sample: peripheral blood. These receptors were collected from a middle-aged man with COVID-19, enrolled during active disease. Both conserved end residues are part of each CDR3. A D gene is named only where the DNA matches it firmly. Not every row has a clone size; where given, it reads once, few, many or a size class.

clone_size d_call j_call v_call cdr3_aa cdr3_nt
NA NA TRBJ1-2 TRBV2 CASSGVWGRDGYTF TGTGCCAGCAGTGGTGTGTGGGGGCGGGATGGCTACACCTTC
NA NA TRBJ1-5 TRBV6-2/TRBV6-3 CASSHPPRNSFNQPQHF TGTGCCAGCAGCCACCCCCCCCGGAACAGCTTCAATCAGCCCCAGCATTTT
NA TRBD1 TRBJ2-3 TRBV11-3 CASSLGLRTGATDTQYF TGTGCCAGCAGCTTAGGACTCAGGACAGGAGCCACAGATACGCAGTATTTT
NA TRBD2 TRBJ2-2 TRBV4-1 CASSQQVAGVLNTGELFF TGCGCCAGCAGCCAACAAGTGGCGGGAGTACTCAACACCGGGGAGCTGTTTTTT
NA NA TRBJ1-1 TRBV16 CASSQYRRNWENTEAFF TGTGCCAGCAGCCAATATAGGAGGAATTGGGAGAACACTGAAGCTTTCTTT
NA NA TRBJ2-5 TRBV28 CASSFGETQYF TGTGCCAGCAGTTTCGGGGAGACCCAGTACTTC
few TRBD1 TRBJ1-4 TRBV11-1 CASSRDRGEKLFF TGTGCCAGCAGCCGGGACAGGGGTGAAAAACTGTTTTTT
once TRBD2 TRBJ2-1 TRBV7-2 CASSFSGPSYNEQFF TGTGCCAGCAGCTTTAGCGGGCCCTCCTACAATGAGCAGTTCTTC
NA NA TRBJ1-2 TRBV19 CASSIPLGESGYTF TGTGCCAGTAGTATCCCTCTCGGAGAGAGTGGCTACACCTTC
NA NA TRBJ1-1 TRBV23-1 CASSPIVRTANTEAFF TGCGCCAGCAGTCCCATCGTTAGGACAGCGAACACTGAAGCTTTCTTT
NA NA TRBJ2-7 TRBV2 CASSEALRQRRSSYEQYF TGTGCCAGCAGTGAAGCGCTTCGGCAGAGGAGGAGCTCCTACGAGCAGTACTTC
NA NA TRBJ2-3 TRBV27 CASSYLGADTQYF TGTGCCAGCAGCTATCTCGGGGCAGATACGCAGTATTTT
NA NA TRBJ1-2 TRBV7-9 CASSLGNDYGYTF TGTGCCAGTTCCCTAGGCAATGACTATGGCTACACCTTC
NA TRBD1 TRBJ1-5 TRBV6-5 CASSYSGTDNQPQHF TGTGCCAGCAGTTACTCCGGGACAGACAATCAGCCCCAGCATTTT
NA TRBD1 TRBJ2-5 TRBV6-2/TRBV6-3 CASSYFDTGQRETQYF TGTGCCAGCAGTTACTTCGATACGGGACAGAGAGAGACCCAGTACTTC
NA TRBD2 TRBJ2-7 TRBV5-1 CASSLPSGYEQYF TGCGCCAGCAGCTTGCCTAGCGGCTACGAGCAGTACTTC
NA NA TRBJ1-3 TRBV30 CAWSGPGNTIYF TGTGCCTGGAGCGGACCGGGGAACACCATATATTTT
NA TRBD2 TRBJ2-7 TRBV7-3 CASSRPTSGVYEQYF TGTGCCAGCAGCCGACCGACTAGCGGGGTCTACGAGCAGTACTTC
NA TRBD1 TRBJ1-5 TRBV29-1 CSDDRVKGNQPQHF TGCAGCGACGACAGGGTCAAGGGCAATCAGCCCCAGCATTTT
NA TRBD2 TRBJ2-7 TRBV2 CASRGGSGLAVLDEQYF TGTGCCAGCAGAGGAGGGTCGGGACTAGCGGTGTTGGACGAGCAGTACTTC
NA TRBD2 TRBJ2-7 TRBV4-2 CASSRIGLAGSEQYF TGTGCCAGCAGCCGTATAGGACTAGCGGGATCCGAGCAGTACTTC
NA NA TRBJ1-6 TRBV6-5 CASSLIWGQSPLHF TGTGCCAGCAGTCTTATCTGGGGGCAATCACCCCTCCACTTT
NA TRBD1 TRBJ1-1 TRBV14 CASSRLGTGQGAFF TGTGCCAGCAGCCGACTCGGGACAGGACAAGGGGCTTTCTTT
NA TRBD2 TRBJ2-1 TRBV30 CAWSTGLAGQEQFF TGTGCCTGGAGCACGGGACTAGCGGGACAAGAGCAGTTCTTC
NA NA TRBJ1-1 TRBV19 CASSRPGGAEAFF TGTGCCAGTAGCCGCCCTGGGGGCGCTGAAGCTTTCTTT
NA TRBD1 TRBJ1-2 TRBV25-1 CASTGTGYGYTF TGTGCCAGCACCGGGACAGGGTATGGCTACACCTTC
NA TRBD1 TRBJ2-5 TRBV5-1 CASSSGTGGGETQYF TGCGCCAGCAGCTCCGGGACAGGGGGCGGGGAGACCCAGTACTTC
NA NA TRBJ1-2 TRBV7-9 CASSPKGVKNGYTF TGTGCCAGCAGCCCTAAGGGGGTGAAGAATGGCTACACCTTC
NA TRBD1 TRBJ2-2 TRBV24-1 CATSKGTGYTGELFF TGTGCCACCAGCAAAGGGACAGGGTACACCGGGGAGCTGTTTTTT
NA TRBD1 TRBJ2-7 TRBV2 CASSALTGPYEQYF TGTGCCAGCAGCGCCCTGACAGGGCCCTACGAGCAGTACTTC
NA TRBD1 TRBJ2-3 TRBV11-2 CASSSFRGWVAWISTQYF TGTGCCAGCAGCTCCTTCAGGGGGTGGGTGGCCTGGATCTCTACGCAGTATTTT
once TRBD2 TRBJ2-7 TRBV11-2 CASRYGGDSTSGEQYF TGTGCCAGCAGATATGGGGGGGACTCCACGTCGGGAGAGCAGTACTTC
NA NA TRBJ2-7 TRBV29-1 CSVEGGNEQYF TGCAGCGTTGAAGGAGGGAACGAGCAGTACTTC
NA TRBD2 TRBJ2-5 TRBV5-6 CASSLEKAASGTIQETQYF TGTGCCAGCAGCTTGGAAAAAGCTGCTAGCGGGACTATCCAAGAGACCCAGTACTTC
NA TRBD1 TRBJ1-2 TRBV5-1 CASSASGTGPPIYGYTF TGCGCCAGCAGCGCCTCCGGGACAGGGCCACCGATTTATGGCTACACCTTC